This TCR beta chain was captured by sequencing in a study of T cell clonality in common variable immunodeficiency. Study observations and caveats: CVID subjects had higher TCRbeta clonality than healthy controls, most marked in about a third. Fewer deletions and N-nucleotide insertions were reportedly seen in common variable immunodeficiency TCR beta sequences. Fewer TCRbeta clones were shared among CVID subjects than controls.

Control and CVID samples contributed equal amounts of genomic DNA. This table comes from immunoSEQ multiplex PCR, and its TCRdb copy is limited to in-frame clones, with some not included. The sample is made up of some 50,000 clones, none counted only once. The CDR3 runs to 15 residues. Germline CDR1 and CDR2: SGHRS and YFSETQ. This clone has a count of ten or more. Its antigen remains unknown. Mismatch with germline at one junction end may stem from a read error. The read ends 3 residues shy of where the CDR3 ends; the end is completed using the germline J gene. This same CDR3 is encoded by further DNA sequences in the sample.

The sample taken for sequencing was peripheral blood mononuclear cells. This receptor was obtained from a person between 18 and 75 years old in good health. The rearrangement joins TRBV5-1 to TRBJ1-3; weak D call: TRBD1 (5 bases). CDR3 sequence: CASSFLSGFGNTIYF. CDR3 bases read: TGCGCCAGCAGCTTTCTGTCAGGGTTTGGAAACACA. The complete variable domain, with remaining parts taken from reference TRBV5-1 and TRBJ1-3, reads KAGVTQTPRYLIKTRGQQVTLSCSPISGHRSVSWYQQTPGQGLQFLFEYFSETQRNKGNFPGRFSGRQFSNSRSEMNVSTLELGDSALYLCASSFLSGFGNTIYFGEGSWLTVV.